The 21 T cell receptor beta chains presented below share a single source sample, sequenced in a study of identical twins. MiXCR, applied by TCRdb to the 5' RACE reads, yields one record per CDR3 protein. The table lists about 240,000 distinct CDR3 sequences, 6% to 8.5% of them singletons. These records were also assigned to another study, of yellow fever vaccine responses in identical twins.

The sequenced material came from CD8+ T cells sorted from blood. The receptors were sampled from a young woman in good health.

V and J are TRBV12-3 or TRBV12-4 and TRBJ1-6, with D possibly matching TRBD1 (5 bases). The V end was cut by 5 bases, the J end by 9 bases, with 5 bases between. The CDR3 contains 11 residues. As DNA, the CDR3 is TGTGCCAGCAGTGGGGCTTCACCCCTCCACTTT. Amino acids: CASSGASPLHF.

The CDR3 protein is CASSQDPGLAGNEQFF. The CDR3 coding sequence is TGTGCCAGCAGCCAAGATCCGGGACTAGCGGGCAATGAGCAGTTCTTC. This rearrangement joins TRBV3-1 to TRBJ2-1, with 12 nucleotides matching TRBD2. The germline CDR1 and CDR2 sequences are LGHDT and YNNKEL (reference sequence). V was clipped by 0 bases and J by 6 bases; unmatched bases: 3. The CDR3 has 16 residues.

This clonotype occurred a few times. The CDR3 sequence is CASARTGAITEAFF. For the CDR3, the DNA is TGTGCCAGCGCCCGTACGGGGGCGATCACTGAAGCTTTCTTT. V is TRBV18 and J is TRBJ1-1; TRBD1 might be the D (6 bases). The CDR3 extends over 14 amino acids. V was trimmed by 8 bases and J by 4 bases, leaving 17 bases between them. CDR1 and CDR2 from the germline V gene are KGHSH and LQKENI.

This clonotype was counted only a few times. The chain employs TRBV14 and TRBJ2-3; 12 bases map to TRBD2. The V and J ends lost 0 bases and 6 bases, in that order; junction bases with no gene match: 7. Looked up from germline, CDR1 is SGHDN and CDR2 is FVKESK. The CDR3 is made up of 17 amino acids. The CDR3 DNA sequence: TGTGCCAGCAGCCAAGAGTTCACTAGCGGGGGGTATGATACGCAGTATTTT. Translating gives CASSQEFTSGGYDTQYF. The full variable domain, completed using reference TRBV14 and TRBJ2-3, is EAGVTQFPSHSVIEKGQTVTLRCDPISGHDNLYWYRRVMGKEIKFLLHFVKESKQDESGMPNNRFLAERTGGTYSTLKVQPAELEDSGVYFCASSQEFTSGGYDTQYFGPGTRLTVL.

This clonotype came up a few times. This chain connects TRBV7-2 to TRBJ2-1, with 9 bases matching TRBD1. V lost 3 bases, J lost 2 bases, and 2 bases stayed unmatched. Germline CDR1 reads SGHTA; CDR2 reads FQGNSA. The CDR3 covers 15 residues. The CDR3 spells CASSFTGGPYNEQFF. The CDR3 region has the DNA TGTGCCAGCAGCTTCACAGGGGGCCCCTACAATGAGCAGTTCTTC.

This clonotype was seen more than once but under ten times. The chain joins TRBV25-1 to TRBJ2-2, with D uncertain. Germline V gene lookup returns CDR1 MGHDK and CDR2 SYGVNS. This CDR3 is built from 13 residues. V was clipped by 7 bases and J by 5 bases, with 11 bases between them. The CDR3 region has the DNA TGTGCCAGCACCGCCCCGGGTACCGGGGAGCTGTTTTTT. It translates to CASTAPGTGELFF. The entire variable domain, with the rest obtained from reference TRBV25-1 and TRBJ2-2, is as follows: EADIYQTPRYLVIGTGKKITLECSQTMGHDKMYWYQQDPGMELHLIHYSYGVNSTEKGDLSSESTVSRIRTEHFPLTLESARPSHTSQYLCASTAPGTGELFFGEGSRLTVL.

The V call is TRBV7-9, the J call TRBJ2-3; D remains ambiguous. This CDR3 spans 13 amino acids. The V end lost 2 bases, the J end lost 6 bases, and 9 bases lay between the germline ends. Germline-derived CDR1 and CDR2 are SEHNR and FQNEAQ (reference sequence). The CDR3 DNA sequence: TGTGCCAGCAGCTTATCCAGCGAGGATACGCAGTATTTT. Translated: CASSLSSEDTQYF.

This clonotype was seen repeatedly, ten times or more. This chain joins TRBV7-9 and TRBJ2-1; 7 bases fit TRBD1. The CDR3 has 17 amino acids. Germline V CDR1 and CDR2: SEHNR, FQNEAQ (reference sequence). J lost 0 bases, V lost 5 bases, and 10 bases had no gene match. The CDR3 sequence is CASSENRGSLSYNEQFF. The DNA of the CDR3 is TGTGCCAGCAGCGAAAACAGGGGAAGCCTCTCCTACAATGAGCAGTTCTTC.

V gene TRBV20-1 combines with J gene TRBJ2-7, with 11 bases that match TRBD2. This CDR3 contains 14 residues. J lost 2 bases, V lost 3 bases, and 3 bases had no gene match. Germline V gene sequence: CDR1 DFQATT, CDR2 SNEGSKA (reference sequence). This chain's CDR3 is CSARTSGATYEQYV. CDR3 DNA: TGCAGTGCTAGGACTAGCGGGGCAACCTACGAGCAGTACGTC.

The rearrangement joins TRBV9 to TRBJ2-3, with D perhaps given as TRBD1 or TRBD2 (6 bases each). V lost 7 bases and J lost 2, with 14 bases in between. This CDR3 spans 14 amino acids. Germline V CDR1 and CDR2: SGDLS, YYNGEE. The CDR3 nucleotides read TGTGCCAGCTCCCCGGAGGGGGACACAGATACGCAGTATTTT. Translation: CASSPEGDTDTQYF.

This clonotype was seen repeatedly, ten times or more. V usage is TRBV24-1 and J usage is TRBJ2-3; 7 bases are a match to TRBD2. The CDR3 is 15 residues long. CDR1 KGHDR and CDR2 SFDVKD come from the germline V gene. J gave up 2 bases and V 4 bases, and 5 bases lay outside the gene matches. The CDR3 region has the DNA TGTGCCACCAGTGAGGGCGCGGGGGACACAGATACGCAGTATTTT. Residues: CATSEGAGDTDTQYF.

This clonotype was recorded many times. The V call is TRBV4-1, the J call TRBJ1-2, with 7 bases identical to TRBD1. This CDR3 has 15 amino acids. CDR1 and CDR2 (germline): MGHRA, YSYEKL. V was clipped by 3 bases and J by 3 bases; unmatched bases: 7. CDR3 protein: CASSHPTGEDYGYTF. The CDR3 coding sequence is TGCGCCAGCAGCCACCCTACAGGGGAGGACTATGGCTACACCTTC.

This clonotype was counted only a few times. This CDR3 reads CASSSRGVSTDTQYF. For the CDR3, the DNA is TGTGCCAGCAGCTCCCGCGGCGTTAGCACAGATACGCAGTATTTT. The chain has TRBV13 and TRBJ2-3; D call uncertain. Trimming shortened V by 4 bases and J by 0 bases, and 11 bases separated the two germline ends. The CDR3 runs 15 residues. Germline values: CDR1 PRHDT, CDR2 FYEKMQ (reference sequence).

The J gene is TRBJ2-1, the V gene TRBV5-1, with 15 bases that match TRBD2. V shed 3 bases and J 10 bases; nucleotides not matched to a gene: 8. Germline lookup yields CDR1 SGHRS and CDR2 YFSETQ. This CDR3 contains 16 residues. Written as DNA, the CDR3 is TGCGCCAGCAGCTCGGGACTAGCGGGAGGCGCTTTGGAGCAGTTCTTC. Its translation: CASSSGLAGGALEQFF.

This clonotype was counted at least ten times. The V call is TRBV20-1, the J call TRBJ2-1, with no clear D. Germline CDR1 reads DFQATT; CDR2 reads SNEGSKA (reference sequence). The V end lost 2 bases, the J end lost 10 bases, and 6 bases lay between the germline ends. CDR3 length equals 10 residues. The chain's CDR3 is CSARPKEQFF. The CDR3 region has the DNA TGCAGTGCTAGACCCAAGGAGCAGTTCTTC.

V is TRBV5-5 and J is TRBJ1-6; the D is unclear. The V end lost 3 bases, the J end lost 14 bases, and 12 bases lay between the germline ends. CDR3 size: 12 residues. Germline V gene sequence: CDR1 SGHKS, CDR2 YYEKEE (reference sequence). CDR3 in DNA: TGTGCCAGCAGCTCCGCAACAGTCACCCTCCACTTT. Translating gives CASSSATVTLHF.

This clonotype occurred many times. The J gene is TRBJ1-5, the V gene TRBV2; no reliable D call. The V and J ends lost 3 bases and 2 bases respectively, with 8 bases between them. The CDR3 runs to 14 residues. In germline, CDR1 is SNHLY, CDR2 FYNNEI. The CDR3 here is CASSEGSGNQPQHF. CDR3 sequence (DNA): TGTGCCAGCAGTGAGGGCAGCGGCAATCAGCCCCAGCATTTT.

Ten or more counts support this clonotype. The chain's CDR3 is CASSFDFYEQYF. The CDR3 DNA reads TGTGCCAGCAGTTTCGACTTCTACGAGCAGTACTTC. The chain uses TRBV12-3 or TRBV12-4 and TRBJ2-7; D is uncertain. V was cut by 3 bases and J by 3 bases, with 6 bases left in between. The CDR3 length is 12 residues.

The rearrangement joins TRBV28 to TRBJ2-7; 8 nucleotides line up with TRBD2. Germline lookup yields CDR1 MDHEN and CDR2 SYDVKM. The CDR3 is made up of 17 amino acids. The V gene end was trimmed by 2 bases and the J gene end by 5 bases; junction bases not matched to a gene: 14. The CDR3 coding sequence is TGTGCCAGCAGTTTAGGACCCTTTAGCGGGATGTTCGACGAGCAGTACTTC. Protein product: CASSLGPFSGMFDEQYF. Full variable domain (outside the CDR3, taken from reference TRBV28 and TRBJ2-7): DVKVTQSSRYLVKRTGEKVFLECVQDMDHENMFWYRQDPGLGLRLIYFSYDVKMKEKGDIPEGYSVSREKKERFSLILESASTNQTSMYLCASSLGPFSGMFDEQYFGPGTRLTVT.

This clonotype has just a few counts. CDR3 amino acids: CASSVETSGSPDTQYF. CDR3 DNA sequence: TGTGCCAGCAGCGTGGAGACTAGCGGGTCCCCAGATACGCAGTATTTT. J is TRBJ2-3 and V is TRBV27; 10 bases are a match to TRBD2. The CDR3 is made up of 16 amino acids. Germline CDR1 and CDR2: MNHEY and SMNVEV (reference sequence). The V and J ends lost 6 bases and 4 bases, in that order; junction bases with no gene match: 10.

The chain's CDR3 is CASSLASGYQETQYF. The CDR3 coding sequence is TGTGCCAGCAGCTTGGCTAGCGGGTACCAAGAGACCCAGTACTTC. This rearrangement joins TRBV7-9 to TRBJ2-5, with 8 bases identical to TRBD2. V shed 3 bases and J 0 bases; nucleotides not matched to a gene: 3. The CDR3 consists of 15 residues. From germline, CDR1 is SEHNR and CDR2 FQNEAQ (reference sequence).